These T cell receptor beta chains were read from a single sample in a study of shared clonotypes between healthy human individuals. Sequencing used immunoSEQ multiplex PCR; TCRdb keeps in-frame clones, though not all of them. The data contain roughly 810,000 clones, around 96% of them singletons. The sequenced sample was naive CD8+ T cells sorted from blood. The source of these receptors is a man aged 25 to 45 in good health. The conserved cysteine and the conserved F or W are not part of the CDR3 here. A D gene is named only where the DNA matches it firmly.

v_gene	d_gene	CDR3aa
TRBV15	NA	ATSQGGNSYEQY
TRBV29-1	NA	SVSRQGPGNTIY
TRBV29-1	TRBD2	SVEDLRREGSYEQY
TRBV7-9	TRBD1	ASSFSRGHYTYNEQF
TRBV4-3	NA	ASSQDRGGIAYEQY
TRBV5-4	NA	ASSLGDRSYEQY
TRBV9	NA	ASSVEGFRDTQY
TRBV7-8	NA	ASSLANRGRGQDEQF
TRBV7-2	TRBD2	ASSPGKGLAFSYEQY
TRBV14	NA	ASSPLQGVNTDTQY
TRBV5-1	TRBD2	ASSLETSGTYNEQF
TRBV29-1	TRBD1	SVDTGQGLLEQF
TRBV5-1	NA	ASHREDYGYT
TRBV6-5	NA	ASSQGPTAIGYT
TRBV7-9	TRBD2	ASSHSGREPSYEQY
TRBV6-5	NA	ASTTRGYNGYT
TRBV27	TRBD2	ASSSGTSILDEQY
TRBV7-9	NA	ASSQSTGEGEQY
TRBV9	NA	ASSVAGGPLLRNEQF
TRBV6-1	NA	ASRATGPLYEQY
TRBV7-6	TRBD2	ASSLTTSGSYEQY
TRBV4-3	NA	ASSQDIGTGLYNEQF
TRBV7-9	NA	ASSLLLQPKETQY
TRBV28	NA	ASSLGAVGTDTQY
TRBV6-6	TRBD1	ASRDRTNEKLF
TRBV4-2	TRBD1	ASSQDVGTGDWGGELF
TRBV28	NA	ASSSGPEQF
TRBV7-9	TRBD2	ASSWATIGTSGRGGEQF
TRBV5-1	NA	ASSLYGSSYEQY
TRBV2	TRBD1	ASMGAGQGVPGELF
TRBV29-1	NA	SVEEGTGETQY
TRBV15	NA	ATAGNSNSNQPQH
TRBV6-4	NA	ASSDRFSNQPQH
TRBV11-1	NA	ASSSLGPLWQRRNQPQH
TRBV5-4	NA	ASSSQGWDGDEQF
TRBV4-3	NA	ASSQYDRYEQY
TRBV2	NA	ASKRQEDYGYT
TRBV28	NA	ASSSGVTDYEQY
TRBV7-8	NA	ASSLEGALGVYEQY
TRBV7-6	NA	ASSLRSSGGSEQY
TRBV13	NA	ASSLGFHEQF
TRBV27	NA	ATSRANTEAF
TRBV4-1	TRBD1	ASSLRTGSYEQY
TRBV4-1	TRBD2	ASSQISSGTPDTQY
TRBV7-2	TRBD1	ASSLERTGSYEQY
TRBV10-1	NA	ASSESRGTEAF
TRBV27	NA	ASRGAPNEQF
TRBV6-1	NA	ASSEEPQWDLAKNIQY
TRBV7-9	NA	ASSFPKGTYEQY
TRBV29-1	TRBD2	SVENAGGEQY